This T cell receptor beta chain was identified in a study of cytomegalovirus exposure and HLA in healthy donors. Germline values: CDR1 SEHNR, CDR2 FQNEAQ (reference sequence). Trimming took 3 bases from V and 6 from J, leaving 12 bases between them. There are 13 residues in the CDR3. The method was immunoSEQ multiplex PCR; TCRdb's version includes in-frame clones alone and lacks a portion of them. This table holds some 140,000 clones, 70% to 90% found once. The rearrangement links TRBV7-9 to TRBJ2-7, with D perhaps matching TRBD2 (6 bases). The specimen was PBMCs. This receptor was obtained from a young man in good health and CMV-seropositive. CDR3 coding DNA: TGTGCCAGCAGCTTCGGAGGGCCTGGCGAGCAGTACTTC. Amino acid sequence: CASSFGGPGEQYF.